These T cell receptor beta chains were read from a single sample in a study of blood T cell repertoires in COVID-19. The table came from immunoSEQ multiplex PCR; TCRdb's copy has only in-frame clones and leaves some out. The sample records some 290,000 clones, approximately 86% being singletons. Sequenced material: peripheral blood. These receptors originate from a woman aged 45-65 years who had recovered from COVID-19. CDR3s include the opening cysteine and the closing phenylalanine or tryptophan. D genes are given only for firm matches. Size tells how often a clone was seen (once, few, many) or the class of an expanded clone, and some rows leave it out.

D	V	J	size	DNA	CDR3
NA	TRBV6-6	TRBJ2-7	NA	TGTGCCAGCAGTTACCCGGGGTCAGGGGAGTACGAGCAGTACTTC	CASSYPGSGEYEQYF
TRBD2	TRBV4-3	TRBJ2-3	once	TGCGCCAGCAGCCAAGAGTCTAGCGGGAGTTTCGCAGATACGCAGTATTTT	CASSQESSGSFADTQYF
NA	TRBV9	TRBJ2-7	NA	TGTGCCAGCAGCACAGGACCTCGGTCCTACGAGCAGTACTTC	CASSTGPRSYEQYF
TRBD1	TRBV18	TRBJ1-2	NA	TGTGCCAGCTCACCGGGGACAGGTTATGGCTACACCTTC	CASSPGTGYGYTF
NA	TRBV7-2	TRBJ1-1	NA	TGTGCCAGCAGCTCCACCTTGAGCACTGAAGCTTTCTTT	CASSSTLSTEAFF
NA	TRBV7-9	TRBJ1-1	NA	TGTGCCAGCAGCCCGCGGGGTGTGAACACTGAAGCTTTCTTT	CASSPRGVNTEAFF
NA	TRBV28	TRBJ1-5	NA	TGTGCCAGCAGACTACAGGGAGTCAAGCCCCAGCATTTT	CASRLQGVKPQHF
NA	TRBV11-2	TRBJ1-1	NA	TGTGCCAGCAGCCCACAACTCCCGGACTCAGGTGCAGCTTTCTTT	CASSPQLPDSGAAFF
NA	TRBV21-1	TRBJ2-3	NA	TGTGCCAGCAGCTACTTCGGCGGGAGGGCGGAGAATACGCAGTATTTT	CASSYFGGRAENTQYF
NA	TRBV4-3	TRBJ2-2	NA	TGCGCCAGCAGCCGGGACATAAACACCGGGGAGCTGTTTTTT	CASSRDINTGELFF
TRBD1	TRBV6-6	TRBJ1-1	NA	TGTGCCAGCAGATCGGACAGGCTGAACACTGAAGCTTTCTTT	CASRSDRLNTEAFF
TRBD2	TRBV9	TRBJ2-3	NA	TGTGCCAGCAGCGAACTAGCGCCTAGCACAGATACGCAGTATTTT	CASSELAPSTDTQYF
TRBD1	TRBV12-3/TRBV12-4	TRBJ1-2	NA	TGTGCCAGCAGACGGACAGGGAATTATGGCTACACCTTC	CASRRTGNYGYTF
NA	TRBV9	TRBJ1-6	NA	TGTGCCAGCAGCCGGGGGGTGGACAATTCACCCCTCCACTTT	CASSRGVDNSPLHF
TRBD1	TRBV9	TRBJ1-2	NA	TGTGCCAGCAGCGCACCGGGACAGGGACCTTATGGCTACACCTTC	CASSAPGQGPYGYTF
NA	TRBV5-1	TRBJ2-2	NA	TGCGCCAGCAGCAGGGGGCGGGAAACCGGGGAGCTGTTTTTT	CASSRGRETGELFF
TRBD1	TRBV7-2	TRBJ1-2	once	TGTGCCAGCAGCTTGCCCTGGCGACAGGGGGAGGGCTACACCTTC	CASSLPWRQGEGYTF
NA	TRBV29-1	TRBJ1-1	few	TGCAGCGGGGGACACCTGAACACTGAAGCTTTCTTT	CSGGHLNTEAFF
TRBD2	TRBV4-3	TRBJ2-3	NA	TGCGCCAGCAGCCAAGAATCGCTAGCGGTCACAGATACGCAGTATTTT	CASSQESLAVTDTQYF
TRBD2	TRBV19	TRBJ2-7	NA	TGTGCCAGTAGTTCCGCCGGGACTAGCGGGAACGAGCAGTACTTC	CASSSAGTSGNEQYF
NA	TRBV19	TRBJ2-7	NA	TGTGCCAGTAGTATTCGGGGAGAAGCCTACGAGCAGTACTTC	CASSIRGEAYEQYF
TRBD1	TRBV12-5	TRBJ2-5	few	TGTGCTAGTGGGGCCGGGACAGGGGGGTCTCGGGAGACCCAGTACTTC	CASGAGTGGSRETQYF
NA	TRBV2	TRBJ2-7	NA	TGTGCCAGCGGGCCGTTACAGGGCTACGAGCAGTACTTC	CASGPLQGYEQYF
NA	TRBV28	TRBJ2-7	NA	TGTGCCAGCACCACGGGTCCTCTCGAGCAGTACTTC	CASTTGPLEQYF
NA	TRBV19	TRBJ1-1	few	TGTGCCAGTAGTCGGGGGTATCACACTGAAGCTTTCTTT	CASSRGYHTEAFF
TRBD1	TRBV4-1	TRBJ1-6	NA	TGCGCCAGCAGCCACGACAGGGACAATTCACCCCTCCACTTT	CASSHDRDNSPLHF
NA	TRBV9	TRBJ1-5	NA	TGTGCCAGCAGCGGTGGACAAAGCAATCAGCCCCAGCATTTT	CASSGGQSNQPQHF
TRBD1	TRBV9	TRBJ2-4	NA	TGTGCCAGCTCTTTGAGGGACAGGGGCGAAAACATTCAGTACTTC	CASSLRDRGENIQYF
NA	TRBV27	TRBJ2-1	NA	TGTGCCAGCTCCTATTGGGGAGCCAATGAGCAGTTCTTC	CASSYWGANEQFF
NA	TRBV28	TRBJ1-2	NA	TGTGCCACCTTACAGGGCCCCTATGGCTACACCTTC	CATLQGPYGYTF
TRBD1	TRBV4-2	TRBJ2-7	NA	TGTGCCAGCAGCCTCGACAGGACAGGAACCATCTCCTACGAGCAGTACTTC	CASSLDRTGTISYEQYF
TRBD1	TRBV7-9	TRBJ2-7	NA	TGTGCCAGCAGCTTTGGACAGGGCGAGCAGTACTTC	CASSFGQGEQYF
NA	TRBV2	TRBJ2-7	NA	TGTGCCAGCAAGGTTGACTCTCCCTACGAGCAGTACTTC	CASKVDSPYEQYF
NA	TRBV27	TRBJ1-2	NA	TGTGCCAGTAGACCCTACAGGGATAACTATGGCTACACCTTC	CASRPYRDNYGYTF
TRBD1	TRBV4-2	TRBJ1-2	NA	TGTGCCAGCAGCCAACCAGGGGGTTATGGCTACACCTTC	CASSQPGGYGYTF
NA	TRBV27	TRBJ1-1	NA	TGTGCCAGCAGTCGACAGGTAGCGGGGTGGGCTTTCTTT	CASSRQVAGWAFF
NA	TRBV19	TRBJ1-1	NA	TGTGCCAGTAGTATGAGGGATACTGAAGCTTTCTTT	CASSMRDTEAFF
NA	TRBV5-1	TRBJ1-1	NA	TGCGCCAGCAGCTTGAGGGGAAACACTGAAGCTTTCTTT	CASSLRGNTEAFF
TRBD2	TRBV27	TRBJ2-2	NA	TGTGCCAGCAGTTTATGGGGGAGGGGCGGCGGGGAGCTGTTTTTT	CASSLWGRGGGELFF
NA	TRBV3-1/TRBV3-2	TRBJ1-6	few	TGTGCCAGCAGCCAAGACCCGCCGGGACACCAGAATTCACCCCTCCACTTT	CASSQDPPGHQNSPLHF
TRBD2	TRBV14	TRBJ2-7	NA	TGTGCCAGCAGCCAGGGGTTTGGGACTAGCGACCACGAGCAGTACTTC	CASSQGFGTSDHEQYF
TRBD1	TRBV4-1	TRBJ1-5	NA	TGCGCCAGCAGCCTGCGGGCCAAGTACGACAGGGTTTCAGGCCAGCCCCAGCATTTT	CASSLRAKYDRVSGQPQHF
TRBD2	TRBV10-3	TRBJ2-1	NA	TGTGCCATCAGTGAGGGCGGATTAGGACTAGCGGGAGGTGAGCAGTTCTTC	CAISEGGLGLAGGEQFF
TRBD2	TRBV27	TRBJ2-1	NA	TGTGCCAGCAGTATATACTTGACTAGCCGTCCCTACAATGAGCAGTTCTTC	CASSIYLTSRPYNEQFF
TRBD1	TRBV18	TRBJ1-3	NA	TGTGCCAGCTCACCGTCCCGGGACAGGGTTCGGTCCTCTGGAAACACCATATATTTT	CASSPSRDRVRSSGNTIYF
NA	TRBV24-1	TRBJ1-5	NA	TGTGCCACCAGCGAGGGTTATAGCAATCAGCCCCAGCATTTT	CATSEGYSNQPQHF
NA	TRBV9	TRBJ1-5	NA	TGTGCCAGCAGCGTAGCCGGGGTTAGCAATCAGCCCCAGCATTTT	CASSVAGVSNQPQHF
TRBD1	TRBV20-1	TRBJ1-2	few	TGCAGTGCCGTACCGGGACAGGGAGTGATCTTC	CSAVPGQGVIF
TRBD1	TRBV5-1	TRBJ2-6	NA	TGCGCCAGCAGCCCCTATCGACAGGGTCCCGGGGCCAACGTCCTGACTTTC	CASSPYRQGPGANVLTF